The source of this TCR beta chain is a study of T cell clonality in common variable immunodeficiency. V shed 2 bases and J shed 6 bases, with 6 bases lying between them. This CDR3 spans 12 amino acids. CVID and control samples used equivalent genomic DNA input. Data came from immunoSEQ multiplex PCR; TCRdb stores just in-frame clones and leaves some out. The sample counts about 60,000 clones, none seen once; the ten largest own less than 2%. The study's findings and limits: Fewer deletions and N-nucleotide insertions were reportedly seen in common variable immunodeficiency TCR beta sequences. CVID subjects had higher TCRbeta clonality than healthy controls, most marked in about a third.

This clone has at least ten counts. What it binds is not known. The read stops 3 residues short of the end of the CDR3; the missing end is completed from the germline J gene. The sample was peripheral blood mononuclear cells. The rearrangement links TRBV12-3 or TRBV12-4 to TRBJ2-3; the D gene is possibly TRBD1 (6 bases). This TCR came from a person aged 18 to 70 in good health. CDR3 sequence: CASSLQGDTQYF. The sequenced part of the CDR3 DNA is TGTGCCAGCAGTTTACAGGGGGATACG.